Presented here are 10 T cell receptor beta chains from one specimen sequenced in a study of T cell responses to AZD1222 COVID-19 vaccine. Sequenced by immunoSEQ multiplex PCR; TCRdb stores in-frame clones only, minus some. The sample lists 150,000 to 200,000 clones; 90% were seen once. The sample in question was peripheral blood, obtained 28 days after the second AZD1222 dose. These receptors were obtained from an adult who received the AZD1222 COVID-19 vaccine.

The chain employs TRBV4-1 and TRBJ2-1; no clear D gene. Germline assignment: CDR1 MGHRA and CDR2 YSYEKL. With 7 bases removed from V and 7 bases from J, the gap between germline ends came to 14 bases. The CDR3 extends over 13 amino acids. DNA of the CDR3: TGCGCCAGCACCCCAGGCCCTGGGAATGAGCAGTTCTTC. The encoded protein is CASTPGPGNEQFF.

The chain links TRBV29-1 to TRBJ2-7; TRBD2 aligns across 8 bases. Unmatched junction bases numbered 6, after V lost 2 bases and J lost 6 bases. CDR1 and CDR2 from the germline V gene are SQVTM and ANQGSEA. The CDR3 contains 13 residues. CDR3 nucleotide sequence: TGCAGCGTTGAACAGGCGGGAGGTTCCGAGCAGTACTTC. The encoded protein is CSVEQAGGSEQYF.

The chain carries TRBV30 and TRBJ2-7; tentatively, D is TRBD1 or TRBD2 (5 bases each). Germline V gene data show CDR1 as GTSNPN and CDR2 as SVGIG (reference sequence). CDR3 length equals 13 residues. V was trimmed by 2 bases and J by 9 bases, leaving 17 bases between them. Here the CDR3 DNA reads TGTGCCTGGAGTCCTGGGACGGCGAGGGGGCAGTACTTC. It codes for CAWSPGTARGQYF.

The chain is built from TRBV18 and TRBJ1-2; D remains ambiguous. Per germline, CDR1 KGHSH and CDR2 LQKENI. The CDR3 contains 14 residues. With 3 bases removed from V and 5 bases from J, the gap between germline ends came to 13 bases. The CDR3, as DNA: TGTGCCAGCTCACCGGCCACCCAAGGGTATGGCTACACCTTC. Its translation is CASSPATQGYGYTF.

The chain combines TRBV3-1 (or the pseudogene TRBV3-2) with TRBJ1-1, with D maybe TRBD1 (6 bases). The CDR3 contains 14 residues. Germline V gene lookup returns CDR1 LGHDT and CDR2 YNNKEL (reference sequence). V was clipped by 5 bases and J by 1 base, with 11 bases between them. DNA of the CDR3: TGTGCCAGCAGCAGCCGGGACAAGAACACTGAAGCTTTCTTT. It translates to CASSSRDKNTEAFF.

The V gene is TRBV5-1, the J gene TRBJ1-2; TRBD1 is a possible D gene (6 bases). The ends were cut back, 5 bases at V and 1 base at J, with 9 bases in the middle. CDR1 SGHRS and CDR2 YFSETQ come from the germline V gene. The CDR3 length is 13 residues. The CDR3 DNA reads TGCGCCAGCAGAAGACAGGATAACTATGGCTACACCTTC. Protein product: CASRRQDNYGYTF.

This clone was counted only a few times. The chain employs TRBV27 and TRBJ2-2; 15 positions agree with TRBD2. The V and J ends lost 6 bases and 4 bases, in that order; junction bases with no gene match: 6. The germline V gene encodes CDR1 MNHEY and CDR2 SMNVEV (reference sequence). This CDR3 has 17 amino acids. The CDR3 sequence is CASSGLAGGLGTGELFF. CDR3 DNA sequence: TGTGCCAGCAGCGGACTAGCGGGAGGGCTCGGCACCGGGGAGCTGTTTTTT.

The chain has TRBV11-2 and TRBJ2-1; the match to TRBD2 covers 14 bases. The CDR3 has 16 residues. Germline V gene sequence: CDR1 SGHAT, CDR2 FQNNGV. The J segment lost 3 bases and the V segment lost 6 bases, leaving 4 bases of the junction unmatched. The CDR3 DNA sequence: TGTGCCAGCAGTTGGACTAGCGGGAGGCGCTACAATGAGCAGTTCTTC. It yields the protein CASSWTSGRRYNEQFF.

V usage is TRBV19 and J usage is TRBJ1-6, with 9 positions matching TRBD1. The germline CDR1 and CDR2 sequences are LNHDA and SQIVND (reference sequence). This CDR3 spans 16 amino acids. V gave up 3 bases and J gave up 4 bases; unmatched junction bases: 4. The chain's CDR3 is CASSMRQGVYNSPLHF. The CDR3 DNA reads as TGTGCCAGTAGTATGCGACAGGGGGTTTATAATTCACCCCTCCACTTT.

The V gene is TRBV28, the J gene TRBJ1-2; 8 bases match TRBD1. V gave up 6 bases and J gave up 1 base; unmatched junction bases: 7. CDR3 size: 15 residues. Germline assignment: CDR1 MDHEN and CDR2 SYDVKM. The CDR3 region has the DNA TGTGCCAGCAGATCGCAGGGGGCCGGTAACTATGGCTACACCTTC. It encodes CASRSQGAGNYGYTF.